This TCR beta chain emerged from a study of blood T cell repertoires in COVID-19. Only in-frame clones appear in the TCRdb table, and some are missing; sequencing was by immunoSEQ multiplex PCR. The sample has roughly 200,000 clones; roughly 90% are singletons. The V gene end was trimmed by 7 bases and the J gene end by 7 bases; junction bases not matched to a gene: 7. CDR3 length: 13 residues. The sequencing input was peripheral blood. The source is a man aged 50-60 years with acute or convalescent COVID-19. The V and J genes are TRBV23-1 and TRBJ1-5; TRBD1 agrees at 7 bases. TRBV23-1 counts as an open reading frame of uncertain function. The CDR3 here is CASTPTGNQPQHF. In DNA, the CDR3 is TGCGCCAGCACCCCGACAGGGAACCAGCCCCAGCATTTT.